This TCR beta chain is drawn from a study of T cells in Graves' hyperthyroidism and ophthalmopathy. Study results and limitations: Ophthalmopathy stood apart from stable hyperthyroidism in a 13 V-J model.

As for this clonotype: What it recognizes is unknown.

The investigators amplified TCR beta CDR3 regions from RNA transcripts. TCR CDR3 underwent first-round RT-PCR with the HTBI primer set. TCRdb reprocessed the multiplex PCR reads with MiXCR, giving one entry per CDR3 protein. The profile shows some 370,000 distinct CDR3 sequences, roughly 13% of them singletons. Ophthalmopathy in the patients scored at least 3 on Clinical Activity Score and at least 4 on NOSPECS grade, lasting under 3 months. Exclusions: uncontrolled infection, other autoimmune disease, pregnancy, lactation. This TCR was sampled from a man aged 45 to 65 with Graves' ophthalmopathy. Specimen: blood.

The DNA of the CDR3 is TGTGCCAGCAGCTACTCTCCGGGACAGGGGCTGAACACTGAAGCTTTCTTT. It translates to CASSYSPGQGLNTEAFF. The V call is TRBV2, the J call TRBJ1-1, with 10 bases fitting TRBD1. Looked up from germline, CDR1 is SNHLY and CDR2 is FYNNEI. This CDR3 is 17 amino acids long. Germline trimming cut 6 bases from V and 0 bases from J; bases unmatched to any gene: 10.